These 13 T cell receptor beta chains were all obtained from the same sample, sequenced in a study of T cell responses to AZD1222 COVID-19 vaccine. TCRdb keeps only in-frame clones here, not all; method: immunoSEQ multiplex PCR. The sample contains 130,000 or so clones, around nine tenths of which appear only once. The sample here was peripheral blood, taken on day 0 of MenACWY control vaccination. The source is an adult in good health.

Regarding this clone: The junction shows a germline mismatch at one end, possibly a read error. J is TRBJ1-1 and V is TRBV5-1; maybe TRBD1 (5 bases). This CDR3 comprises 11 residues. Germline CDR1 reads SGHRS; CDR2 reads YFSETQ. The CDR3: CASSFGTTVLF. As DNA, the CDR3 is TGCGCCAGCAGCTTCGGTACGACAGTCCTCTTT.

V usage is TRBV11-3 and J usage is TRBJ1-2, with TRBD1 as a possible D gene (6 bases). Germline loops: CDR1 SGHNT, CDR2 YENEEA. The V gene lost 0 bases and the J gene lost 2 bases, with 16 bases spanning the gap. The CDR3 loop spans 17 amino acids. The CDR3 protein is CASSLDKSTGRNYGYTF. The CDR3 DNA follows: TGTGCCAGCAGCTTAGATAAGTCCACAGGGCGAAACTATGGCTACACCTTC.

The rearrangement uses TRBV19 and TRBJ2-2; 10 positions agree with TRBD2. The CDR3 is 18 residues long. The germline gives CDR1 LNHDA, CDR2 SQIVND (reference sequence). The V gene end was trimmed by 6 bases and the J gene end by 0 bases; junction bases not matched to a gene: 10. The CDR3 reads CASSHFPSGSTNTGELFF. The CDR3 coding sequence is TGTGCCAGTAGCCATTTTCCTAGCGGGAGTACGAACACCGGGGAGCTGTTTTTT.

This clone was recorded only once. The chain links TRBV30 to TRBJ1-2, with 7 nucleotides matching TRBD1. The CDR3 runs 13 residues. V lost 3 bases, J lost 3 bases, and 4 bases stayed unmatched. CDR1 is GTSNPN, CDR2 SVGIG, per germline (reference sequence). The CDR3 loop is CAWSVTGDYGYTF. CDR3 in DNA: TGTGCCTGGAGCGTAACAGGGGACTATGGCTACACCTTC.

The chain is built from TRBV7-3 and TRBJ1-1; D ambiguous. The CDR3 is 12 residues long. Trimming shortened V by 4 bases and J by 2 bases, and 5 bases separated the two germline ends. In germline, CDR1 is SGHTA, CDR2 FQGTGA. CDR3 in DNA: TGTGCCAGCAGCTACGGAAACACTGAAGCTTTCTTT. This codes for CASSYGNTEAFF.

The chain carries TRBV6-5 and TRBJ2-1; either TRBD1 or TRBD2 may fit D (6 bases each). Germline lookup yields CDR1 MNHEY and CDR2 SVGAGI. The V and J ends lost 7 bases and 7 bases respectively, with 20 bases between them. This CDR3 has 15 amino acids. The CDR3 is CASTLGELGGNEQFF. The CDR3 region has the DNA TGTGCCAGCACCCTCGGGGAACTAGGGGGGAATGAGCAGTTCTTC.

CDR3 amino acids: CASSYKESTEAFF. The CDR3 region has the DNA TGTGCCAGCAGTTATAAGGAATCCACTGAAGCTTTCTTT. The V call is TRBV6-2 or TRBV6-3, the J call TRBJ1-1, with D uncertain. CDR1 and CDR2 from the germline V gene are MNHEY and SVGEGT. V was trimmed by 3 bases and J by 4 bases, leaving 9 bases between them. CDR3 length: 13 amino acids.

The chain is built from TRBV7-2 and TRBJ2-5; 8 bases line up with TRBD2. Trimming took 2 bases from V and 5 from J; bases not matched to a gene: 4. This CDR3 contains 14 residues. The germline CDR1 and CDR2 sequences are SGHTA and FQGNSA. Here the CDR3 reads CASSLRLAPETQYF. The CDR3 DNA reads as TGTGCCAGCAGCTTAAGACTAGCGCCGGAGACCCAGTACTTC. The full variable domain, with the rest looked up from reference TRBV7-2 and TRBJ2-5, is GAGVSQSPSNKVTEKGKDVELRCDPISGHTALYWYRQSLGQGLEFLIYFQGNSAPDKSGLPSDRFSAERTGGSVSTLTIQRTQQEDSAVYLCASSLRLAPETQYFGPGTRLLVL.

V usage is TRBV6-1 and J usage is TRBJ2-6; D gene ambiguous. V was shortened by 1 base and J by 1 base, with 5 bases between the two germline ends. The CDR3 runs 15 residues. Germline-derived CDR1 and CDR2 are MNHNS and SASEGT. DNA of the CDR3: TGTGCCAGCAGTGAAGGGGAATCTGGGGCCAACGTCCTGACTTTC. As protein: CASSEGESGANVLTF.

V gene TRBV7-8 combines with J gene TRBJ2-3; no clear D gene. The CDR3 spans 14 residues. Germline V lookup: CDR1 SGHVS, CDR2 FQNEAQ. V lost 4 bases and J lost 1, with 9 bases in between. The CDR3 coding sequence is TGTGCCAGCAGCTCCCGTATGGGCACAGATACGCAGTATTTT. The encoded protein is CASSSRMGTDTQYF.

The chain is built from TRBV3-1 (or the pseudogene TRBV3-2) and TRBJ1-2, with D hard to call. The V and J ends lost 0 bases and 4 bases respectively, with 6 bases between them. The CDR3 spans 13 residues. The V gene's germline CDR1 is LGHDT and CDR2 YNNKEL (reference sequence). The CDR3 is CASSQEITYGYTF. The CDR3 coding sequence is TGTGCCAGCAGCCAAGAGATTACCTATGGCTACACCTTC.

The genes are TRBV29-1 and TRBJ1-2; D is unresolved. Germline-derived CDR1 and CDR2 are SQVTM and ANQGSEA. Trimming stripped 1 base from V and 5 bases from J, with 8 bases between. The CDR3 contains 12 residues. This chain's CDR3 is CSVEGDNYGYTF. As DNA, the CDR3 is TGCAGCGTTGAAGGTGACAATTATGGCTACACCTTC.

The genes are TRBV5-1 and TRBJ1-2; TRBD1 matches 8 bases. Trimming at V came to 4 bases and at J to 4 bases, leaving 6 bases not matched to a gene. Per germline, CDR1 SGHRS and CDR2 YFSETQ. The CDR3 sequence is 14 residues long. CDR3 DNA sequence: TGCGCCAGCAGCCCCGGGACAGGCTCCTATGGCTACACCTTC. It translates to CASSPGTGSYGYTF.